This T cell receptor beta chain emerged from a study of shared clonotypes between healthy human individuals. Whole-study results and caveats: Exclusively blood specimens were collected; tissue repertoires likely differ.

The CDR3 is 16 amino acids. The germline CDR1 and CDR2 sequences are PRHDT and FYEKMQ (reference sequence). V dropped 2 bases and J dropped 2; count of bases not matched to a gene: 4. CD8 cells classed as naive were CD45RO-negative and positively selected for CCR7, excluding terminally differentiated effector memory CD45RA+ cells. TCRdb keeps only in-frame clones here, not all; method: immunoSEQ multiplex PCR. The sample contains under 600,000 clones, roughly 98% of which appear only once. Of note for this clone: The antigen is undetermined.

The chain carries TRBV13 and TRBJ2-3, with 10 nucleotides matching TRBD2. The TCR sequence derives from a man between 25 and 39 years old in good health. Sequenced sample: naive CD8+ T cells sorted from blood. Here the CDR3 reads CASSLRTSGNTDTQYF. DNA of the CDR3: TGTGCCAGCAGCTTAAGGACTAGCGGAAACACAGATACGCAGTATTTT.